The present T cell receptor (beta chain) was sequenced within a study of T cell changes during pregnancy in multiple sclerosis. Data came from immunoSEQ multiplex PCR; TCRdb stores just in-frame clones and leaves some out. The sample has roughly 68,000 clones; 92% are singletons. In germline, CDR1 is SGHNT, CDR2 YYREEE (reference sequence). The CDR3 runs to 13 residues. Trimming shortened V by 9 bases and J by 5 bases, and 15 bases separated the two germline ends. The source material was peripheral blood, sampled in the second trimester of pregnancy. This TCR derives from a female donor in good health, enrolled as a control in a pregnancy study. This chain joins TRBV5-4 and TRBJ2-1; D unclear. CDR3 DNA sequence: TGTGCCACGCAGGCAAGCCGCGACAATGAGCAGTTCTTC. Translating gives CATQASRDNEQFF.